Given below is one T cell receptor beta chain in context. This clonotype appeared many times. No antigen is known for it. One base away there is no much larger clone; base qualities are not given. Sequencer: Illumina HiSeq 2500. TCR beta libraries were prepared by quantitative 5'-RACE with molecular barcodes. As for the authors' bioinformatics: A new computational method based on a probabilistic model of VDJ rearrangement was used to identify disease-linked TCR variants. TCRdb ran its own pipeline on the public reads, namely fastp trimming at Q25 and MiXCR clone calling, and kept in-frame beta chains. Rows matching on CDR3 protein sequence are summarized as one entry with the most common DNA and genes. The V and J calls here are based on TCRdb, not the publication. Counted in this sample were more than 150,000 distinct CDR3 sequences; about 20% of them appeared once. Of the sample, more than 3.5% is held by the ten largest clones.

The sample originates from a study of CD8 T cells in ankylosing spondylitis (dated by TCRdb to about 2017). Concerning the study at large: The study profiled T cell receptor beta repertoires in healthy donors and ankylosing spondylitis patients to find disease-linked TCR variants. The whole study cohort included 108 healthy donors and around 24 ankylosing spondylitis patients. Peripheral blood was sampled, and synovial fluid was additionally collected from ankylosing spondylitis patients. Findings and caveats that apply to the study as a whole: According to the report, matched synovial fluid samples from ankylosing spondylitis patients were significantly enriched for the disease-linked clones. A CD8+ phenotype was shown by the disease-linked clones, which were found at relatively low frequencies in peripheral blood. Some motif variants had previously been reported in the synovial fluid and blood of reactive arthritis patients, which suggests shared mechanisms of disease initiation. Blood from ankylosing spondylitis patients appeared to be characterized by a TCR beta motif made up of eight highly homologous amino acid variants.

The sequencing sample was made of blood, either unsorted or a sorted T cell fraction (not recorded which). The sequence derives from a male donor between 5 and 35 years old with ankylosing spondylitis or in good health (not recorded which). Donor details come from another sample of the same person, matched by shared clones.

The nucleotide sequence is TGTGCCAGCAGTTATTTCGCCGGTTCTTCTACTTCTCTCTCTTCACCCCTCCACTTT. Translation gives CASSYFAGSSTSLSSPLHF. The V and J segments used are TRBV6-5 and TRBJ1-6; the D segment cannot be called with confidence. The V and J ends are trimmed by 3 bases and 9 bases, leaving 27 bases between them. CDR1 and CDR2, per the germline V gene, are MNHEY and SVGAGI. Measured from the cysteine to the phenylalanine, the CDR3 is 19 residues long. The kept DNA is CDR3 alone, 57 bases in frame from the first base.